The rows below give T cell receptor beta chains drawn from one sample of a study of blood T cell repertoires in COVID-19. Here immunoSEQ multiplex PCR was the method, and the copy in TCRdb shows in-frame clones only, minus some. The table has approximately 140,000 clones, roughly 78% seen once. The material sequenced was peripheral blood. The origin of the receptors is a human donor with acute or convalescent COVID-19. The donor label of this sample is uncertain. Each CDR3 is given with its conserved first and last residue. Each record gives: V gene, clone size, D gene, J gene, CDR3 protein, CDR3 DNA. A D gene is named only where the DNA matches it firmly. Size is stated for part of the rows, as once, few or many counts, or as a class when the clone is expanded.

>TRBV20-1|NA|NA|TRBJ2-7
CSARDTYEQYF
TGCAGTGCGAGGGACACCTACGAGCAGTACTTC
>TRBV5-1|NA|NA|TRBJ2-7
CASSPSSYEQYF
TGCGCCAGCAGCCCGAGCTCCTACGAGCAGTACTTC
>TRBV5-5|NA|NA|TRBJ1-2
CASSFLRQEANYGYTF
TGTGCCAGCAGCTTTCTCCGACAGGAAGCTAACTATGGCTACACCTTC
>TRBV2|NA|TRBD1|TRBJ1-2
CASSNTGGGAEGYTF
TGTGCCAGCAGTAATACAGGGGGTGGTGCGGAGGGCTACACCTTC
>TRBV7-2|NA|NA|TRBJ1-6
CASSLLSTGSPLHF
TGTGCCAGCAGCTTGCTTTCAACAGGGTCACCCCTCCACTTT
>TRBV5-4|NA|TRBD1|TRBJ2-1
CASSAGTGTYNEQFF
TGTGCCAGCAGCGCCGGGACAGGTACCTACAATGAGCAGTTCTTC
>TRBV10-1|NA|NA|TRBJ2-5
CASSESYSGETQYF
TGCGCCAGCAGTGAGTCGTACAGCGGGGAGACCCAGTACTTC
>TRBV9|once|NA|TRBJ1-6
CASSVGRGEAGSYNSPLHF
TGTGCCAGCAGCGTAGGCCGTGGAGAGGCGGGCTCCTATAATTCACCCCTCCACTTT
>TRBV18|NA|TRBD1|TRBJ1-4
CASSPRGTGNEKLFF
TGTGCCAGCTCACCACGAGGGACAGGGAATGAAAAACTGTTTTTT
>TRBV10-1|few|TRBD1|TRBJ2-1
CASSRGQDEQFF
TGCGCCAGCAGTAGGGGGCAGGATGAGCAGTTCTTC
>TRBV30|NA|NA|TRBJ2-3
CAWSVKYNRATDTQYF
TGTGCCTGGAGTGTAAAGTACAACAGGGCTACAGATACGCAGTATTTT
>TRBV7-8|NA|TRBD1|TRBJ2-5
CASILGQGKSTQYF
TGTGCCAGCATCTTGGGACAGGGAAAAAGTACCCAGTACTTC
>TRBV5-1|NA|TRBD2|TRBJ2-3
CASSPQSSGGTDTQYF
TGCGCCAGCAGCCCCCAATCTAGCGGGGGAACAGATACGCAGTATTTT
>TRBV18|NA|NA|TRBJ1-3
CASSPRGDSGNTIYF
TGTGCCAGCTCACCCCGGGGGGACTCTGGAAACACCATATATTTT
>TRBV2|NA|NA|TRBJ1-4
CASSGGGEKLFF
TGTGCCAGCAGTGGGGGGGGAGAAAAACTGTTTTTT
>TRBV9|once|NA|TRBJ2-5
CASSVGGNQETQYF
TGTGCCAGCAGCGTGGGGGGTAACCAAGAGACCCAGTACTTC
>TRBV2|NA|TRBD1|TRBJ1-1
CASRSGTGVLGTEAFF
TGTGCCAGCAGGTCCGGGACAGGGGTCTTGGGCACTGAAGCTTTCTTT
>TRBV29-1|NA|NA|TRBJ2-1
CSVLANEQFF
TGCAGCGTTCTGGCCAATGAGCAGTTCTTC
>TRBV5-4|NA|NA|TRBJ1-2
CASSPGGARGGYTF
TGTGCCAGCAGCCCGGGGGGGGCGAGGGGTGGCTACACCTTC
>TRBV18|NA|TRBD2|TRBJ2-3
CASYGGAWTDTQYF
TGTGCCAGTTACGGGGGGGCCTGGACAGATACGCAGTATTTT
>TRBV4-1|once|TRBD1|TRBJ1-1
CASSRQGGARGAFF
TGCGCCAGCAGCCGCCAAGGGGGCGCCCGGGGAGCTTTCTTT
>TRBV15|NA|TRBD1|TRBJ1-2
CATSRVGTGTGGRGYTF
TGTGCCACCAGCAGAGTAGGCACCGGGACAGGGGGCAGGGGCTACACCTTC
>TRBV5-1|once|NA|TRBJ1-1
CASSEGNTEAFF
TGCGCCAGCAGCGAGGGGAACACTGAAGCTTTCTTT
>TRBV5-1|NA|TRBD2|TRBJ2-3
CASSLGASGGLDTQYF
TGCGCCAGCAGCTTGGGGGCTAGCGGGGGTTTAGATACGCAGTATTTT
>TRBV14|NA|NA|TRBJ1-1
CASSRRELTEAFF
TGTGCCAGCAGCCGGAGGGAGTTAACTGAAGCTTTCTTT
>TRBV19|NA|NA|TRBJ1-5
CASSTPPLTSGQPQHF
TGTGCCAGTAGTACTCCACCATTAACCTCAGGTCAGCCCCAGCATTTT
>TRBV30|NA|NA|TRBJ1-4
CAWGALTVRNEKLFF
TGTGCCTGGGGGGCCCTGACAGTGAGAAATGAAAAACTGTTTTTT
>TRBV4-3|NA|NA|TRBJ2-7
CASSQEVGSEQYF
TGCGCCAGCAGCCAAGAGGTGGGCAGCGAGCAGTACTTC
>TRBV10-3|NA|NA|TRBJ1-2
CAISESHRESGYTF
TGTGCCATCAGTGAGTCGCACAGGGAGTCTGGCTACACCTTC
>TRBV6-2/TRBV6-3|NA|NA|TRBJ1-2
CASSRGRYGYTF
TGTGCCAGCAGTCGAGGCCGCTATGGCTACACCTTC
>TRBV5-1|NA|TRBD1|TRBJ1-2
CASSLWDSGYGYTF
TGCGCCAGCAGCTTGTGGGACAGCGGCTATGGCTACACCTTC
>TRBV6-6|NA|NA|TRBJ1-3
CASKQGGGNTIYF
TGTGCCAGCAAACAGGGTGGTGGAAACACCATATATTTT
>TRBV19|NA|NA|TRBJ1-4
CASSWDSGVPNEKLFF
TGTGCCAGTAGTTGGGACTCGGGGGTCCCTAATGAAAAACTGTTTTTT
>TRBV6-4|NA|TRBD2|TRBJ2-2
CASSLTSAGELFF
TGTGCCAGCAGTCTTACTAGCGCCGGGGAGCTGTTTTTT
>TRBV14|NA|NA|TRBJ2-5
CASSQGNSFQETQYF
TGTGCCAGCAGCCAAGGTAACAGCTTCCAAGAGACCCAGTACTTC
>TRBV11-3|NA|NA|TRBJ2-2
CASSLDGAASGELFF
TGTGCCAGCAGCTTGGATGGGGCAGCCTCAGGGGAGCTGTTTTTT
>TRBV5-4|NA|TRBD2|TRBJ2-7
CASSVMGGYNEQYF
TGTGCCAGCAGCGTGATGGGGGGGTACAACGAGCAGTACTTC
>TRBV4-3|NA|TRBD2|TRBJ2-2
CASSQSGSPGGRNGELFF
TGCGCCAGCAGCCAATCGGGGTCTCCGGGGGGGCGTAACGGGGAGCTGTTTTTT
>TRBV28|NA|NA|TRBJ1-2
CASVGGGTNYGYTF
TGTGCCAGCGTGGGAGGGGGAACCAACTATGGCTACACCTTC
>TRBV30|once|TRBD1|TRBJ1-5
CAWQQGRDQPQHF
TGTGCCTGGCAACAGGGGCGAGATCAGCCCCAGCATTTT
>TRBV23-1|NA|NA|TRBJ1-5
CASSQSLRGPVYSNQPQHF
TGCGCCAGCAGTCAATCGCTGCGGGGGCCGGTCTATAGCAATCAGCCCCAGCATTTT
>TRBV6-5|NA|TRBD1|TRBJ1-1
CASSYTGQGNTEAFF
TGTGCCAGCAGTTACACCGGACAGGGAAACACTGAAGCTTTCTTT
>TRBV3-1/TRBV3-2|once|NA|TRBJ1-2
CASSQDSGYYGYTF
TGTGCCAGCAGCCAAGATAGCGGGTATTATGGCTACACCTTC
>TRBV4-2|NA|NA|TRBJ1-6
CASSQGLGVNNSPLHF
TGTGCCAGCAGCCAAGGCCTCGGGGTTAATAATTCACCCCTCCACTTT
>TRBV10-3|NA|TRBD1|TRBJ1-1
CAISERPPGQGLSNTEAFF
TGTGCCATCAGTGAGAGGCCCCCGGGACAGGGGTTGTCGAACACTGAAGCTTTCTTT